What follows is one T cell receptor (beta chain) and its context. No antigen is known for it. The sample holds no much larger clone one base away, and base qualities are not on file. The sample is drawn from a study of T-cell memory formation after mild COVID-19 (dated by TCRdb to 2020 to 2022). For the study in its entirety: TCR sequence clusters from the two donors were largely donor specific. T-cell clones expanding and contracting after mild COVID-19 in two donors were tracked by longitudinal TCRalpha and TCRbeta repertoire sequencing. The cohort was made up of two young adult volunteers, one female and one male, who were previously healthy. What the work shows at the level of the full study, not this receptor alone: Contracting CD4+ clones were located mainly in the CM and EM memory subsets, whereas CD8+ clones were found to be enriched in EMRA. Clones contracting from day 15 to 85 had balanced CD4/CD8 phenotypes, while a second wave expanding from day 15 to 37 was biased towards CD4+. The study included only a couple of mild cases, and larger cohorts that include severe cases with pre-infection samples were judged to be necessary. The second-wave clones that peaked on day 37 were not confirmed to be SARS-CoV-2 specific. Some responding clones were detected in pre-infection memory, suggesting pre-existing cross-reactive memory T cells joined the SARS-CoV-2 response.

Here V drops 2 bases and J drops 4 bases, and the junction holds 8 bases not matched to any gene. The CDR3, cysteine through phenylalanine, is 15 amino acids long. The retained sequence is limited to the CDR3, 45 bases, with the frame set at the first base. Sequences GTSNPN (CDR1) and SVGIG (CDR2) are obtained from the germline V gene (reference sequence). PBMCs were isolated by Ficoll-Paque density gradient centrifugation. Sequencing took place on an Illumina NovaSeq 6000. TCRalpha and TCRbeta cDNA libraries were built by 5'RACE with constant-segment primers, adding sample barcodes and unique molecular identifiers. RNA was extracted from every sample with Trizol reagent. Amplification of the libraries took two PCR steps, and the second step added a second sample barcode plus Illumina TruSeq adapters. Sequencing of libraries was performed on an Illumina NovaSeq with 2 x 150 bp paired-end reads. On the authors' methods: With migec v1.2.7, reads were demultiplexed and then collapsed into UMI-guided consensus sequences. Using mixcr v2.1.11, UMI consensuses were aligned to TRA and TRB V and J templates and then assembled into clonotypes. A clonotype was counted as expanded or contracted only when both edgeR and NoisET called the clonotype significant, with the noise models trained on biological replicates. For edgeR calls, the cutoffs were a false discovery rate-adjusted p below 0.01 and a log2 fold-change threshold of 1. As an exploratory analysis of dynamics, max-normalized trajectories of the 1000 most abundant clonotypes were examined with PCA combined with hierarchical clustering. Each responding clone was given a CD4 or CD8 phenotype based on the CD4+ and CD8+ repertoires, which had been sequenced separately. The public reads were reanalyzed by TCRdb: fastp trimming at Q25, MiXCR alignment, in-frame beta chains only. Here each entry gathers all rows of one CDR3 protein and keeps the most common genes and DNA. The V and J calls were not made by the authors but by TCRdb's processing. The sample contains a few hundred thousand distinct CDR3 sequences, over 8.5% of them found a single time. Of the sample, roughly a fifth is held by the ten largest clones.

The sequenced sample consisted of PBMCs or a T cell subset sorted from them (not recorded which). The chain was built from TRBV30 and TRBJ1-5; 7 central nucleotides agree with TRBD1. The receptor was isolated from a man aged 18 to 35 who had mild COVID-19 (a few samples of this study predate the infection). The sample titles of this study are shuffled in the database, so cell type and time point are left out; the donor was told from shared clones. The bases read TGTGCCTGGAGTATTGGGACAGCGAAGAATCAGCCCCAGCATTTT. Its coded protein is CAWSIGTAKNQPQHF.